This entry describes one TCR beta chain. Its antigen is not known. Here immunoSEQ multiplex PCR was the method, and the copy in TCRdb shows in-frame clones only, minus some. Here the sample spans about 91,000 clones, more than 70% being singletons. The sample belongs to a study of identifying expanded T cells in peripheral blood. The study's findings and limits: Over two and four weeks, about 15 and 18 clones changed, versus around 1.2 between replicates. Approximately two-week clone count variance significantly increased as total template count grew.

Collection occurred without any documented infections or immune events in donors. The V gene's germline CDR1 is SGHRS and CDR2 YFSETQ. The CDR3 is made up of 16 amino acids. V gave up 0 bases and J gave up 0 bases, with 9 bases separating them. Input material: blood. The chain uses TRBV5-1 and TRBJ2-2; either TRBD1 or TRBD2 may supply D (5 bases each). The sequence was collected from a person aged 18 to 75 in good health. CDR3 protein: CASSLEGTANTGELFF. Written as DNA, the CDR3 is TGCGCCAGCAGCTTGGAGGGGACCGCGAACACCGGGGAGCTGTTTTTT. Based on the CDR3 plus reference TRBV5-1 and TRBJ2-2, the full variable domain is KAGVTQTPRYLIKTRGQQVTLSCSPISGHRSVSWYQQTPGQGLQFLFEYFSETQRNKGNFPGRFSGRQFSNSRSEMNVSTLELGDSALYLCASSLEGTANTGELFFGEGSRLTVL.